The 23 T cell receptor beta chains given below trace back to one sample, sequenced in a study of cytomegalovirus exposure and HLA in healthy donors. With 60 Vbeta and 13 Jbeta primers, the PCR was carried out. Measured with immunoSEQ multiplex PCR; TCRdb has only the in-frame clones, and not every one. The table records fewer than 250,000 clones, 80% to 90% of them present only once. The sample comprised PBMCs. The origin of the receptors is a young man in good health and CMV-seronegative.

This chain uses TRBV4-1 with TRBJ1-5; 7 bases are a match to TRBD1. This CDR3 is 14 amino acids long. Germline loops: CDR1 MGHRA, CDR2 YSYEKL. V gave up 5 bases and J gave up 6 bases; unmatched junction bases: 7. In nucleotides, the CDR3 is TGCGCCAGCAGCGTAACAGGGGACGGTCAGCCCCAGCATTTT. Protein product: CASSVTGDGQPQHF.

On this clone: Germline is not matched at one junction end, which may reflect a read error. CDR3 sequence: CASSPTDGMNAEAFF. The CDR3 DNA is TGTGCCAGCAGCCCTACCGACGGGATGAACGCTGAAGCTTTCTTT. V is TRBV5-4 and J is TRBJ1-1; D unresolved. The CDR3 is 15 residues long. Germline assignment: CDR1 SGHNT and CDR2 YYREEE (reference sequence).

This sequence joins TRBV5-1 and TRBJ2-1; D perhaps matches TRBD1 (7 bases). V was pared by 4 bases and J by 7 bases, with 15 bases between. Germline CDR1 reads SGHRS; CDR2 reads YFSETQ. The CDR3 is made up of 14 amino acids. The CDR3 protein is CASSAKTGRNEQFF. The CDR3 DNA sequence: TGCGCCAGCAGCGCAAAGACAGGGAGGAATGAGCAGTTCTTC. The complete variable domain, with remaining parts taken from reference TRBV5-1 and TRBJ2-1, reads KAGVTQTPRYLIKTRGQQVTLSCSPISGHRSVSWYQQTPGQGLQFLFEYFSETQRNKGNFPGRFSGRQFSNSRSEMNVSTLELGDSALYLCASSAKTGRNEQFFGPGTRLTVL.

The rearrangement links TRBV16 to TRBJ2-7; 9 bases fit TRBD2. Germline assignment: CDR1 KGHSY and CDR2 FQNENV. Losses at the gene ends were 2 bases for V and 5 bases for J; bases not matched to a gene: 7. The CDR3 loop spans 15 amino acids. CDR3 amino acids: CASSQVSAGGDEQYF. The CDR3 DNA sequence: TGTGCCAGCAGCCAAGTTTCGGCGGGGGGGGACGAGCAGTACTTC.

This clone was seen only once. This chain connects TRBV28 to TRBJ2-4; perhaps TRBD1 as D (5 bases). CDR1 is MDHEN, CDR2 SYDVKM, per germline. The CDR3 is 14 residues long. The V end lost 2 bases, the J end lost 5 bases, and 10 bases lay between the germline ends. In DNA, the CDR3 is TGTGCCAGCAGTTTAATTGGGGCGGAAAACATTCAGTACTTC. Translation gives CASSLIGAENIQYF.

This clone was detected only once. This sequence joins TRBV5-1 and TRBJ2-2; D gene ambiguous. Germline-derived CDR1 and CDR2 are SGHRS and YFSETQ. The V end was cut by 0 bases, the J end by 5 bases, with 5 bases between. The CDR3 spans 13 residues. The CDR3 sequence is CASSLAGTGELFF. CDR3 bases: TGCGCCAGCAGCTTGGCCGGGACCGGGGAGCTGTTTTTT.

This clone was counted a few times. The rearrangement uses TRBV29-1 and TRBJ2-1, with TRBD2 identical over 16 bases. The CDR3 sequence is 13 residues long. J gave up 15 bases and V 6 bases, and 8 bases lay outside the gene matches. In germline, CDR1 is SQVTM, CDR2 ANQGSEA. CDR3 in DNA: TGCAGCGTCGGGACTAGCGGGGGGGCACCAGGGTTCTTC. Its protein product is CSVGTSGGAPGFF.

As for this clone: Other DNA sequences of this sample code for an identical CDR3. As DNA, the CDR3 is TGTGCCAGCAGCCTCGGACAGTTCTATGGCTACACCTTC. The encoded protein is CASSLGQFYGYTF. The chain uses TRBV7-8 and TRBJ1-2; D is perhaps TRBD1 (6 bases). Between the trimmed V and J ends, which lost 5 bases and 4 bases, there was a span of 11 bases. Germline lookup yields CDR1 SGHVS and CDR2 FQNEAQ. The CDR3 is 13 residues long.

The rearrangement joins TRBV7-6 to TRBJ2-5; the D gene is possibly TRBD1 (6 bases). V was clipped by 5 bases and J by 1 base, with 14 bases between them. The CDR3 extends over 15 amino acids. CDR1 is SGHVS and CDR2 is FNYEAQ in the germline V gene. CDR3 loop: CASSKTGTFQETQYF. The DNA for the CDR3 is TGTGCCAGCAGCAAAACAGGGACCTTCCAAGAGACCCAGTACTTC.

V and J are TRBV4-3 and TRBJ2-7; 9 nucleotides agree with TRBD2. With 1 base clipped from V and 0 bases from J, the junction kept 13 bases outside the gene matches. This CDR3 is 19 amino acids long. The germline CDR1 and CDR2 sequences are LGHNA and YSLEER. CDR3 sequence reads: CASSQGPDSGGSTSYEQYF. The CDR3 bases are TGCGCCAGCAGCCAAGGTCCTGATAGCGGGGGTTCCACCTCCTACGAGCAGTACTTC.

This clone has a handful of counts. The chain recombines TRBV7-9 with TRBJ2-1, with TRBD1 as a possible D gene (6 bases). Trimming shortened V by 2 bases and J by 10 bases, and 12 bases separated the two germline ends. Germline CDR1 is SEHNR and CDR2 is FQNEAQ (reference sequence). This CDR3 is built from 13 residues. CDR3 sequence (DNA): TGTGCCAGCAGCTTAACTTGGGACACCGAGCAGTTCTTC. Its protein is CASSLTWDTEQFF.

This rearrangement joins TRBV5-5 to TRBJ1-1, with a weak D call TRBD1 (5 bases). The CDR3 is 17 residues long. Per germline, CDR1 SGHKS and CDR2 YYEKEE (reference sequence). The V and J ends lost 1 base and 5 bases respectively, with 21 bases between them. The CDR3 reads CASSLTPGLTVQTEAFF. The CDR3 DNA sequence: TGTGCCAGCAGCTTGACCCCGGGACTAACGGTACAGACTGAAGCTTTCTTT. Filled out from reference TRBV5-5 and TRBJ1-1, the complete variable domain reads DAGVTQSPTHLIKTRGQQVTLRCSPISGHKSVSWYQQVLGQGPQFIFQYYEKEERGRGNFPDRFSARQFPNYSSELNVNALLLGDSALYLCASSLTPGLTVQTEAFFGQGTRLTVV.

In this sample, this clone turned up a few times. V gene TRBV28 combines with J gene TRBJ1-2, with D uncertain. The V end was cut by 1 base, the J end by 2 bases, with 8 bases between. This CDR3 comprises 14 residues. CDR1 and CDR2 (germline): MDHEN, SYDVKM. The CDR3 here is CASSLSGANYGYTF. DNA of the CDR3: TGTGCCAGCAGTTTATCGGGAGCCAACTATGGCTACACCTTC.

This rearrangement joins TRBV5-1 to TRBJ2-3, with 8 bases fitting TRBD2. The germline gives CDR1 SGHRS, CDR2 YFSETQ. V was clipped by 2 bases and J by 6 bases; unmatched bases: 11. This CDR3 is built from 16 residues. CDR3 nucleotide sequence: TGCGCCAGCAGCTTCAGCGGGGGCACACCCCCGGATACGCAGTATTTT. Protein product: CASSFSGGTPPDTQYF.

The genes are TRBV27 and TRBJ2-1, with TRBD2 matching over 7 bases. The junction had 5 bases not matched to a gene; V was cut back by 5 bases and J by 10 bases. The germline V gene has CDR1 MNHEY and CDR2 SMNVEV (reference sequence). CDR3 size: 12 residues. The CDR3 bases are TGTGCCAGCAGTCCCTGGGAGGGGGAGCAGTTCTTC. It codes for CASSPWEGEQFF.

V and J are TRBV2 and TRBJ2-1, with 9 bases that match TRBD1. The germline gives CDR1 SNHLY, CDR2 FYNNEI. The CDR3 spans 15 residues. After removal of 7 bases from V and 1 base from J, the junction contained 5 bases not matched to a gene. The CDR3 is CASTLQGASYNEQFF. The CDR3 DNA follows: TGTGCCAGCACACTACAGGGGGCATCCTACAATGAGCAGTTCTTC.

This rearrangement joins TRBV25-1 to TRBJ1-3; TRBD1 matches at 8 bases. Losses at the gene ends were 3 bases for V and 0 bases for J; bases not matched to a gene: 4. Germline loops: CDR1 MGHDK, CDR2 SYGVNS. The CDR3 runs to 16 residues. The CDR3 DNA reads as TGTGCCAGCAGTGACGGACAGGGACACTCTGGAAACACCATATATTTT. Protein sequence: CASSDGQGHSGNTIYF. The full variable domain, its missing parts supplied by reference TRBV25-1 and TRBJ1-3, is EADIYQTPRYLVIGTGKKITLECSQTMGHDKMYWYQQDPGMELHLIHYSYGVNSTEKGDLSSESTVSRIRTEHFPLTLESARPSHTSQYLCASSDGQGHSGNTIYFGEGSWLTVV.

This chain links TRBV9 with TRBJ1-3, with 7 nucleotides matching TRBD1. The germline V gene has CDR1 SGDLS and CDR2 YYNGEE. V dropped 5 bases and J dropped 3; count of bases not matched to a gene: 5. This CDR3 is 14 amino acids long. The DNA for the CDR3 is TGTGCCAGCAGTTCGACAGGGCATGGAAACACCATATATTTT. Its translation is CASSSTGHGNTIYF.

This clone was observed a single time. This rearrangement joins TRBV4-2 to TRBJ2-5; 7 bases are a match to TRBD2. The CDR3 totals 15 residues. The V gene's germline CDR1 is LGHNA and CDR2 YNFKEQ. V dropped 1 base and J dropped 2; count of bases not matched to a gene: 4. The CDR3, as DNA: TGTGCCAGCAGCCAAGCTGCTAGCGGTCAAGAGACCCAGTACTTC. It translates to CASSQAASGQETQYF.

The chain joins TRBV6-5 to TRBJ1-1; D gene uncertain. Deletions cut 4 bases from V and 0 bases from J, with 9 bases between. Germline CDR1 is MNHEY and CDR2 is SVGAGI. This CDR3 contains 14 residues. The CDR3 DNA reads TGTGCCAGCAGTTTTACAACCATGAACACTGAAGCTTTCTTT. It encodes CASSFTTMNTEAFF.

V gene TRBV6-1 combines with J gene TRBJ1-5; D might be TRBD1 (5 bases). The CDR3 totals 11 residues. The V and J ends lost 6 bases and 6 bases respectively, with 6 bases between them. Per germline, CDR1 MNHNS and CDR2 SASEGT. The CDR3 nucleotides are TGTGCCAGCAGGGGGGGTCAGCCCCAGCATTTT. Residues: CASRGGQPQHF.

This clone has only a few counts. The chain carries TRBV9 and TRBJ2-2; D not certain. This CDR3 region has 15 residues. In germline, CDR1 is SGDLS, CDR2 YYNGEE. Trimming cost V 4 bases and J 3 bases, with 13 bases left between them. The CDR3 region is CASSPPGFDTGELFF. In nucleotides, the CDR3 is TGTGCCAGCAGCCCACCCGGGTTCGACACCGGGGAGCTGTTTTTT.

The chain recombines TRBV7-8 with TRBJ1-6; D is possibly TRBD1 (5 bases). The CDR3 has 14 residues. Germline V gene sequence: CDR1 SGHVS, CDR2 FQNEAQ. V was shortened by 6 bases and J by 6 bases, with 12 bases between the two germline ends. CDR3 sequence: CASSTGQTNSPLHF. The CDR3 bases are TGTGCCAGCAGTACAGGACAAACTAATTCACCCCTCCACTTT.